This TCR beta chain is from a study of blood T cells in healthy people across ages. Study-level points and caveats: Greater diversity and more naive CD4+ cells were seen in long-lived donors than in aged donors.

As regards this clonotype: The antigen is unknown.

A second PCR of about 7 to 12 cycles used a sample-barcoded 5' primer and a J-beta primer mix. TCRdb independently ran MiXCR on the 5' RACE reads; one entry per CDR3 protein. The sample holds 700,000 or so distinct CDR3 sequences, 40% to 50% seen once. CDR3 length equals 11 residues. From germline, CDR1 is DFQATT and CDR2 SNEGSKA (reference sequence). Trimming stripped 5 bases from V and 8 bases from J, with 7 bases between. The specimen sequenced was blood. The rearrangement uses TRBV20-1 and TRBJ1-6; D is ambiguous. This receptor was obtained from an elderly man in good health. The CDR3 loop is CSAWGDSPLHF. The CDR3 DNA is TGCAGTGCTTGGGGTGATTCACCCCTCCACTTT.